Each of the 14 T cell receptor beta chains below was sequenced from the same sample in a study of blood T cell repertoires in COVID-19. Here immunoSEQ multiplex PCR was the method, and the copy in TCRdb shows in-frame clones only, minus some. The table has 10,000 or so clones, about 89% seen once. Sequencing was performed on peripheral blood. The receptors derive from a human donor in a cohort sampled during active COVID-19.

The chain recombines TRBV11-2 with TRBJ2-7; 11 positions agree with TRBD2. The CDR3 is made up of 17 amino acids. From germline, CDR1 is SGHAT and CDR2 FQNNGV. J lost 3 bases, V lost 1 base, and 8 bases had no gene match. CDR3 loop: CASSLGGSGGAGYEQYF. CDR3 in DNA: TGTGCCAGCAGCTTAGGTGGTAGCGGGGGGGCCGGCTACGAGCAGTACTTC.

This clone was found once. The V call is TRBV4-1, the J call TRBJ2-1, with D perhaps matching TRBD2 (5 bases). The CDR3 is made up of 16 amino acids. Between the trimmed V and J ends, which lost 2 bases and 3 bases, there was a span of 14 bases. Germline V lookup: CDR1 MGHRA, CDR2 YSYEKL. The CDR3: CASSQRPRALYNEQFF. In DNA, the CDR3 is TGCGCCAGCAGCCAACGCCCGAGGGCGCTCTACAATGAGCAGTTCTTC.

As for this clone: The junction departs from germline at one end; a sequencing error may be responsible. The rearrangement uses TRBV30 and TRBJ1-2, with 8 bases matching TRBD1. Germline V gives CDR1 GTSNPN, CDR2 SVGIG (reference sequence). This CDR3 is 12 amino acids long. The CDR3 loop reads CAWGDRGLGYAF. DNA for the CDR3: TGTGCCTGGGGAGACAGGGGATTAGGCTACGCCTTC.

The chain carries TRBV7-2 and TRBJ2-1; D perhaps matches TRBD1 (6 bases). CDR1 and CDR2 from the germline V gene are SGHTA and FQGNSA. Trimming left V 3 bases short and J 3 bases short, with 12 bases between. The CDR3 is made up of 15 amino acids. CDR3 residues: CASSFSRGDYNEQFF. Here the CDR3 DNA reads TGTGCCAGCAGCTTCTCCAGGGGAGACTACAATGAGCAGTTCTTC.

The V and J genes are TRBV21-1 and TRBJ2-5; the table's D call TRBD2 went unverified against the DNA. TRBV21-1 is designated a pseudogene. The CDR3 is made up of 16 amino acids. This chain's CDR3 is CASSLTAPGNQETQYF. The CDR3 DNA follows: TGTGCCAGCAGCCTCACCGCGCCGGGGAATCAAGAGACCCAGTACTTC.

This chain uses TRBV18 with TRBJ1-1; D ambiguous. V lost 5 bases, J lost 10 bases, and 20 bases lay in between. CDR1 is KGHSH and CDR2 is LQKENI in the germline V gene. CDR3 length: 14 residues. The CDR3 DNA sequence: TGTGCCAGCTCAGGAGGGATCTCAGGCTACGGAGCTTTCTTT. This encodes CASSGGISGYGAFF.

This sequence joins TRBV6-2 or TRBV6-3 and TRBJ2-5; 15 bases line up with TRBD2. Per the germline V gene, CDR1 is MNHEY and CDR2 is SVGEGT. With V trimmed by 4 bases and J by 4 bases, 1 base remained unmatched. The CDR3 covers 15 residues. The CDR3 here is CASSWTSGGAETQYF. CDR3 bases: TGTGCCAGCAGTTGGACTAGCGGGGGGGCAGAGACCCAGTACTTC.

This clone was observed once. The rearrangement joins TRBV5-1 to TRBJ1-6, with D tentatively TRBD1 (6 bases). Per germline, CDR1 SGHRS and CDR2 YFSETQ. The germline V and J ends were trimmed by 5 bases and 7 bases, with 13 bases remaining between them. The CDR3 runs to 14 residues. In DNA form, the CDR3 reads TGCGCCAGCAGTTTCGGACAGCAGAATTCACCCCTCCACTTT. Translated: CASSFGQQNSPLHF.

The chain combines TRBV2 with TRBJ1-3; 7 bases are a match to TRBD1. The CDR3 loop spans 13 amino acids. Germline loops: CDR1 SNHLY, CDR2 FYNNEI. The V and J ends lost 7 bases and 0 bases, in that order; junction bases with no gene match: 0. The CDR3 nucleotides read TGTGCCAGCACAGGGGGCTCTGGAAACACCATATATTTT. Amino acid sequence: CASTGGSGNTIYF. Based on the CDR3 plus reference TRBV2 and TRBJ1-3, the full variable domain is EPEVTQTPSHQVTQMGQEVILRCVPISNHLYFYWYRQILGQKVEFLVSFYNNEISEKSEIFDDQFSVERPDGSNFTLKIRSTKLEDSAMYFCASTGGSGNTIYFGEGSWLTVV.

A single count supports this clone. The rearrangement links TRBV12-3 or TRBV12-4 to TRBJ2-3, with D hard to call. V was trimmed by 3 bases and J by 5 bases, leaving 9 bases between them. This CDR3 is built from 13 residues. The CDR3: CASSFLRQDTQYF. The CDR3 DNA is TGTGCCAGCAGTTTTCTACGCCAAGATACGCAGTATTTT.

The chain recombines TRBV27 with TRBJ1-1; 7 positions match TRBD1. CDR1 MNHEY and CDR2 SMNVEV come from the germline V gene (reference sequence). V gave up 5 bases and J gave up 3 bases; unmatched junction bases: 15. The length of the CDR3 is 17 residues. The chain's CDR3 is CASSLSPVGQIHTEAFF. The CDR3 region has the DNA TGTGCCAGCAGTCTCTCGCCGGTGGGACAGATTCACACTGAAGCTTTCTTT.

CDR3 region: CASSQEASGGAQYF. The CDR3 nucleotides are TGTGCCAGCAGCCAAGAGGCTAGCGGGGGGGCGCAGTACTTC. The V and J genes are TRBV3-1 (or the pseudogene TRBV3-2) and TRBJ2-5, with 12 bases matching TRBD2. Trimming at V came to 0 bases and at J to 11 bases, leaving 4 bases not matched to a gene. The germline V gene encodes CDR1 LGHDT and CDR2 YNNKEL (reference sequence). The CDR3 loop spans 14 amino acids.

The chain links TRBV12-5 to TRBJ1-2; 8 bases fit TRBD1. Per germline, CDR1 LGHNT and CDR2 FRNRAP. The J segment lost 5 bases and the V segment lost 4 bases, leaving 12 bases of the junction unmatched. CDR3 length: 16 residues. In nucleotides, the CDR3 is TGTGCTAGTGGTTCTCCACCGGACAGGGCGGAATATGGCTACACCTTC. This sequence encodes CASGSPPDRAEYGYTF.

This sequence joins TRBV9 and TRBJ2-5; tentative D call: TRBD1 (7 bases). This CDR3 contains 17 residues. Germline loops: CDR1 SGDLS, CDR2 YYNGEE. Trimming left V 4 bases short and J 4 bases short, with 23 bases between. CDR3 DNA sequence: TGTGCCAGCAGCCCCAGACCCAGCTCAGGGGGAGGAGAGACCCAGTACTTC. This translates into CASSPRPSSGGGETQYF.